This T cell receptor (beta chain) stems from a study of OX40 agonist ivuxolimab in advanced cancers. Background on the study: Patients received ivuxolimab, an agonistic anti-OX40 (CD134) antibody. Earlier treatment with anti-PD-1, anti-PD-L1 or anti-CTLA-4 was permitted, and around 43% had received some. Notes on the study in general: On average, CD8+ T cells had more expanded clones than CD4+. No determination was made of the antigen specificity of the expanded peripheral T cells.

V was pared by 2 bases and J by 3 bases, with 11 bases between. The CDR3 contains 14 residues. Germline CDR1 is MNHEY and CDR2 is SVGAGI. By frequency in the sample, this clone is medium-sized (0.01 to 0.1%). Its specificity is not known. The method was immunoSEQ multiplex PCR; TCRdb's version includes in-frame clones alone and lacks a portion of them. The table includes around 31,000 clones, approximately 90% detected once. Sequencing was performed on CD4+ or CD8+ T cells sorted from blood, taken in a trial of the OX40 agonist ivuxolimab. This receptor was identified in an adult with an advanced solid tumor such as melanoma, head and neck, liver or kidney cancer. V gene TRBV6-5 combines with J gene TRBJ2-7; D call uncertain. CDR3 region: CASSYHGKDYEQYF. The CDR3 DNA reads as TGTGCCAGCAGTTACCACGGAAAGGACTACGAGCAGTACTTC.